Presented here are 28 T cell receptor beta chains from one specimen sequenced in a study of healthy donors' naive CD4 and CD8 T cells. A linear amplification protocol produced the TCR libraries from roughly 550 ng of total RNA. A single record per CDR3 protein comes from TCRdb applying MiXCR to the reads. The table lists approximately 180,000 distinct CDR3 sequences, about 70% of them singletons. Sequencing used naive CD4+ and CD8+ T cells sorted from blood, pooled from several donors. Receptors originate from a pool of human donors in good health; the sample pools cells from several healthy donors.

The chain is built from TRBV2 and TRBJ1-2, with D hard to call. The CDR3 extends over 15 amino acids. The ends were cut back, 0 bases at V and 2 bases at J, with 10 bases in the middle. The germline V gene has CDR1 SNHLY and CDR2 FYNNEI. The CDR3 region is CASSEAGRENYGYTF. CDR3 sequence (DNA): TGTGCCAGCAGTGAAGCGGGAAGGGAGAACTATGGCTACACCTTC.

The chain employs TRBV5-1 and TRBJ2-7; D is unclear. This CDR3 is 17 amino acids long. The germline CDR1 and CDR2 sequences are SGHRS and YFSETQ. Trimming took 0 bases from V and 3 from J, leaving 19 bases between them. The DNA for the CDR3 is TGCGCCAGCAGCTTGGGGACCTCGGGCACGGGCTACTACGAGCAGTACTTC. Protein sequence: CASSLGTSGTGYYEQYF.

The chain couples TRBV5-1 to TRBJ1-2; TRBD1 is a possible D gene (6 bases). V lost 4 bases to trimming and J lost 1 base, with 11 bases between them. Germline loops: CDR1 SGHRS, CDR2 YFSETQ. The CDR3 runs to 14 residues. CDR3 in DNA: TGCGCCAGCAGCGAATGGGACAATAACTATGGCTACACCTTC. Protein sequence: CASSEWDNNYGYTF.

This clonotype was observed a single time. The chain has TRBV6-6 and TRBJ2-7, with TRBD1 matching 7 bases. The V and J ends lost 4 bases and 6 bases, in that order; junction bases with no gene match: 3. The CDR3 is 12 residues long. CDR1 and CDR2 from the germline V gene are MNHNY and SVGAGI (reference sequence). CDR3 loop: CASSSGTAEQYF. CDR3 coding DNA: TGTGCCAGCAGTTCCGGGACAGCCGAGCAGTACTTC.

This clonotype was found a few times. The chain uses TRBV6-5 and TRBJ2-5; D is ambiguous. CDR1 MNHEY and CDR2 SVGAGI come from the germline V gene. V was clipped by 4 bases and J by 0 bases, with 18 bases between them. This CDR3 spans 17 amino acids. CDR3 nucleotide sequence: TGTGCCAGCAGTTCCCCCGTTTATGGCAGAAACCAAGAGACCCAGTACTTC. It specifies CASSSPVYGRNQETQYF.

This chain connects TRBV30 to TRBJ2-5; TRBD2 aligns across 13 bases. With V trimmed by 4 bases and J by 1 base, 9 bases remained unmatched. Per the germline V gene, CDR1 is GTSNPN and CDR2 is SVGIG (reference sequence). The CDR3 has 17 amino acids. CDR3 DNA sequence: TGTGCCTGGAAAGGGACTAGCGGGACCCATCCCCAAGAGACCCAGTACTTC. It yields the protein CAWKGTSGTHPQETQYF.

The CDR3 nucleotides read TGTGCCAGCAGTATCGACAGGGGGCACAACACTGAAGCTTTCTTT. As protein: CASSIDRGHNTEAFF. This chain uses TRBV6-5 with TRBJ1-1, with 10 bases aligning to TRBD1. This CDR3 spans 15 amino acids. Germline CDR1 and CDR2: MNHEY and SVGAGI. V dropped 5 bases and J dropped 2; count of bases not matched to a gene: 5.

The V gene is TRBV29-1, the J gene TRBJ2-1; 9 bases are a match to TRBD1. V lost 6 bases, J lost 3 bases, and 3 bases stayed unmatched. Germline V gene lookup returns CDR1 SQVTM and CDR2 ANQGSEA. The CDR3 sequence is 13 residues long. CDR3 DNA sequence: TGCAGCGTAGAGGACAGGGGCTACAATGAGCAGTTCTTC. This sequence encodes CSVEDRGYNEQFF.

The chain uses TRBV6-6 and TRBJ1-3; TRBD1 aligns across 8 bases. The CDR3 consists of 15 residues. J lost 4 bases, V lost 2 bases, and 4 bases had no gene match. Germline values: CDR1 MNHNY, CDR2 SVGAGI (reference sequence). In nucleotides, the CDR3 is TGTGCCAGCAGTTACACAGGGACAGGAGGAAACACCATATATTTT. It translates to CASSYTGTGGNTIYF.

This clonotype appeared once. The CDR3 loop is CASSNIKTQYF. DNA of the CDR3: TGTGCCAGTAGTAACATTAAGACCCAGTACTTC. This chain joins TRBV19 and TRBJ2-5; no clear D. CDR3 length: 11 residues. Trimming removed 4 bases from V and 6 bases from J, with 6 bases in between. CDR1 and CDR2 (germline): LNHDA, SQIVND (reference sequence). Together with reference TRBV19 and TRBJ2-5, the CDR3 gives the full variable domain: DGGITQSPKYLFRKEGQNVTLSCEQNLNHDAMYWYRQDPGQGLRLIYYSQIVNDFQKGDIAEGYSVSREKKESFPLTVTSAQKNPTAFYLCASSNIKTQYFGPGTRLLVL.

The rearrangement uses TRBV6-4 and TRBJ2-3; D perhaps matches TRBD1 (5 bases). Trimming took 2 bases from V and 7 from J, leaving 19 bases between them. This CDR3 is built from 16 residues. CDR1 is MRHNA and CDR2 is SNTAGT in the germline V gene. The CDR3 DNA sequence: TGTGCCAGCAGTGACAACCACAGGTCCCTTCCTTATACGCAGTATTTT. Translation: CASSDNHRSLPYTQYF.

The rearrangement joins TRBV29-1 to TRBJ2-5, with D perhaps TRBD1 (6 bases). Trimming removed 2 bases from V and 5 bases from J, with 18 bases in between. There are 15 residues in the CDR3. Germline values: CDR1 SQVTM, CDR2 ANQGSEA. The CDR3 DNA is TGCAGCGTTGAAAAACCCCAGGGGCGTGGGGAGACCCAGTACTTC. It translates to CSVEKPQGRGETQYF.

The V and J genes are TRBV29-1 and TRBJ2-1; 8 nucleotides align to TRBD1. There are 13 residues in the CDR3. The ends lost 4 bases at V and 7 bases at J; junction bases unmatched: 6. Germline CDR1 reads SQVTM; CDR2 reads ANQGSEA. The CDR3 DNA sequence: TGCAGCGTTGGGACAGGGTGGAGGAATGAGCAGTTCTTC. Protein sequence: CSVGTGWRNEQFF.

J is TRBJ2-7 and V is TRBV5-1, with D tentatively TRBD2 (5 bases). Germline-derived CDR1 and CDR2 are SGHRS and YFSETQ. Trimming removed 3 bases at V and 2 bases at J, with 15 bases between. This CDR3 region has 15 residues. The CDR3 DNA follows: TGCGCCAGCAGCTCAAAAACCGGGAATCCCTACGAGCAGTACTTC. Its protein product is CASSSKTGNPYEQYF.

CDR3 region: CASRTGISNQPQHF. The CDR3 nucleotides read TGTGCCAGCCGGACAGGGATAAGCAATCAGCCCCAGCATTTT. J is TRBJ1-5 and V is TRBV6-5; 8 nucleotides line up with TRBD1. The V segment lost 8 bases and the J segment 1 base; nucleotides outside the gene matches: 4. The length of the CDR3 is 14 residues. The V gene's germline CDR1 is MNHEY and CDR2 SVGAGI.

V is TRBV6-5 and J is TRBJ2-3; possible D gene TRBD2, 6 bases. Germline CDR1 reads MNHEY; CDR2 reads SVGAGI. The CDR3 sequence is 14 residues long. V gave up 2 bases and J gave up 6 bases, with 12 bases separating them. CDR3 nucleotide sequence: TGTGCCAGCAGTTACCGGGCGGGGAGCGATACGCAGTATTTT. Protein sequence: CASSYRAGSDTQYF.

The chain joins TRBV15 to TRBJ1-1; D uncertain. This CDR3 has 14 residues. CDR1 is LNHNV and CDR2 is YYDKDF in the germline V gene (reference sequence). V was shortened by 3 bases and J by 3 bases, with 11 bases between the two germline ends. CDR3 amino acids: CATSSLGRDTEAFF. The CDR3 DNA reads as TGTGCCACCAGCAGCCTAGGGCGGGACACTGAAGCTTTCTTT. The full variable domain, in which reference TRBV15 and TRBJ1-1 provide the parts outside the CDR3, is DAMVIQNPRYQVTQFGKPVTLSCSQTLNHNVMYWYQQKSSQAPKLLFHYYDKDFNNEADTPDNFQSRRPNTSFCFLDIRSPGLGDTAMYLCATSSLGRDTEAFFGQGTRLTVV.

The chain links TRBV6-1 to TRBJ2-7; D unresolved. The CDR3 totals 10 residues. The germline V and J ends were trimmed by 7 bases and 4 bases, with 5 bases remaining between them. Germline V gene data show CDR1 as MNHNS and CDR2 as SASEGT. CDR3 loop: CASMRYEQYF. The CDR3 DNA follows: TGTGCCAGCATGAGGTACGAGCAGTACTTC.

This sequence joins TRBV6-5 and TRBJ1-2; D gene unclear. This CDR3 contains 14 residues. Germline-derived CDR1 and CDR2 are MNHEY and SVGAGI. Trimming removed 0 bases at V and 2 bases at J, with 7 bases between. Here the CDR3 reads CASSYSAGNYGYTF. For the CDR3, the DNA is TGTGCCAGCAGTTACTCGGCAGGAAACTATGGCTACACCTTC.

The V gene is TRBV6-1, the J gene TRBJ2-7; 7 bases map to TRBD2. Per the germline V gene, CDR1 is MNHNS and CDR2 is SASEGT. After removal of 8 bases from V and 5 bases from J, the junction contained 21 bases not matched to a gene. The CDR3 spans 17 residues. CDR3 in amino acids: CASAGSLWEGQVHEQYF. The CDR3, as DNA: TGTGCCAGCGCTGGGTCTCTGTGGGAGGGCCAGGTCCACGAGCAGTACTTC.

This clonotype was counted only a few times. DNA of the CDR3: TGTGCCAGCAGTTTACGTGGGACAGCCTACGAGCAGTACTTC. Translation gives CASSLRGTAYEQYF. J is TRBJ2-7 and V is TRBV27; 7 positions match TRBD1. Looked up from germline, CDR1 is MNHEY and CDR2 is SMNVEV (reference sequence). Trimming at V came to 2 bases and at J to 2 bases, leaving 3 bases not matched to a gene. CDR3 length: 14 amino acids.

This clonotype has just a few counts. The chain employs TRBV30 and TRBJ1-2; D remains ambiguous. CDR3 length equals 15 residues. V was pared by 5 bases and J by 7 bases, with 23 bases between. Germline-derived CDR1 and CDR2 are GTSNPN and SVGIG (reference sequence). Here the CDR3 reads CAWSLGATPGGGYTF. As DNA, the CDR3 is TGTGCCTGGTCTCTAGGCGCAACTCCCGGAGGTGGCTACACCTTC.

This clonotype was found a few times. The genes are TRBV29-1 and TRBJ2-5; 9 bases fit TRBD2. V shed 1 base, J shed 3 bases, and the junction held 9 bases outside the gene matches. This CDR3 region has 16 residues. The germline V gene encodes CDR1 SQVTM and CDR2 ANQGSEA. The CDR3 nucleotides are TGCAGCGTTGAAGGGAGACTAGCGGTAATAGAAGAGACCCAGTACTTC. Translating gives CSVEGRLAVIEETQYF.

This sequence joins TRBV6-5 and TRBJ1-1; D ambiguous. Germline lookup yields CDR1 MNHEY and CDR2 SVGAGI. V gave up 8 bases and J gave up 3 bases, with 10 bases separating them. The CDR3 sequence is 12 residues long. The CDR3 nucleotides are TGTGCCAGCGGATCCGTAGACACTGAAGCTTTCTTT. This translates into CASGSVDTEAFF.

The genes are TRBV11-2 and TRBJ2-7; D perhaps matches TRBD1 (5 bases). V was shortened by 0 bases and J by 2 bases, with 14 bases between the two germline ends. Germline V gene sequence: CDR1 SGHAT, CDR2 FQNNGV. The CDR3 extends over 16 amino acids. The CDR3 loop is CASSLDSQALAYEQYF. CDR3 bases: TGTGCCAGCAGCTTAGACTCACAGGCCCTCGCCTACGAGCAGTACTTC. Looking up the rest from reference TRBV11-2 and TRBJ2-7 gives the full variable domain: EAGVAQSPRYKIIEKRQSVAFWCNPISGHATLYWYQQILGQGPKLLIQFQNNGVVDDSQLPKDRFSAERLKGVDSTLKIQPAKLEDSAVYLCASSLDSQALAYEQYFGPGTRLTVT.

The CDR3 region has the DNA TGCAGCGTTCAGACAGCCTGGGACACTGAAGCTTTCTTT. This codes for CSVQTAWDTEAFF. The chain has TRBV29-1 and TRBJ1-1, with D tentatively TRBD1 (5 bases). Between the trimmed V and J ends, which lost 5 bases and 3 bases, there was a span of 13 bases. The CDR3 is 13 residues long. Germline CDR1 is SQVTM and CDR2 is ANQGSEA.

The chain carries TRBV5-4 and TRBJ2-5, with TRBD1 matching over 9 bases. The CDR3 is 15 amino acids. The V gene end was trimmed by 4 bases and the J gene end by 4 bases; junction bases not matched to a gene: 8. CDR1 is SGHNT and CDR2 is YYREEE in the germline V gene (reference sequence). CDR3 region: CASSTHPDRGETQYF. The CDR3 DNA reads TGTGCCAGCAGCACCCATCCGGACAGGGGAGAGACCCAGTACTTC. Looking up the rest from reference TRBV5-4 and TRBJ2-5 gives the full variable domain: ETGVTQSPTHLIKTRGQQVTLRCSSQSGHNTVSWYQQALGQGPQFIFQYYREEENGRGNFPPRFSGLQFPNYSSELNVNALELDDSALYLCASSTHPDRGETQYFGPGTRLLVL.

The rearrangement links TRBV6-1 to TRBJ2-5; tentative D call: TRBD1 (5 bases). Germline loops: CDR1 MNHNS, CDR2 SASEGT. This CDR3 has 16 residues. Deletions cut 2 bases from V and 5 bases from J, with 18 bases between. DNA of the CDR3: TGTGCCAGCAGTGAAAAGATTACAGGTATTCAGGAGACCCAGTACTTC. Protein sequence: CASSEKITGIQETQYF.